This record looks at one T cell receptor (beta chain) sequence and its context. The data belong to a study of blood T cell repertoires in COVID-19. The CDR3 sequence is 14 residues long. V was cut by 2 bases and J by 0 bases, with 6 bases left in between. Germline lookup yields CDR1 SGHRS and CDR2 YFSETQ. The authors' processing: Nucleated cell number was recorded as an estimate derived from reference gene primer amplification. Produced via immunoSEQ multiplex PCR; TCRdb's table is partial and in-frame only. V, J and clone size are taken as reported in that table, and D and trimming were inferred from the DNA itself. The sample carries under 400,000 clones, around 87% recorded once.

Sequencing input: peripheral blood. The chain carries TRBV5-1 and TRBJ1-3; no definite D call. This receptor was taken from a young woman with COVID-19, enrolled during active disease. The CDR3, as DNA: TGCGCCAGCAGCTTCGACTACTCTGGAAACACCATATATTTT. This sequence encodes CASSFDYSGNTIYF. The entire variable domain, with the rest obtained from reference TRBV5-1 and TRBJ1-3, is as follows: KAGVTQTPRYLIKTRGQQVTLSCSPISGHRSVSWYQQTPGQGLQFLFEYFSETQRNKGNFPGRFSGRQFSNSRSEMNVSTLELGDSALYLCASSFDYSGNTIYFGEGSWLTVV.